This TCR beta chain derives from a study of CD8 T cells in ankylosing spondylitis. Study-wide findings and caveats: Disease-associated clones were reportedly significantly overrepresented in matched ankylosing spondylitis synovial fluid. What appeared characteristic of ankylosing spondylitis blood was a TCR beta motif of 7 or 8 highly homologous variants. Some motif variants were previously reported in reactive arthritis synovial fluid and blood.

As regards this clonotype: The antigen remains undetermined.

There are 16 residues in the CDR3. CDR1 and CDR2 (germline): LGHNA, YSLEER. With V trimmed by 0 bases and J by 2 bases, 3 bases remained unmatched. Preparation of TCR beta libraries was done by quantitative 5'-RACE with molecular barcodes. MiXCR, run by TCRdb on the 5' RACE reads, gives a single entry per CDR3 protein. The sample lists some 840,000 distinct CDR3 sequences, approximately 12% occurring once. The TCR sequence derives from a male donor with ankylosing spondylitis. The rearrangement uses TRBV4-3 and TRBJ2-3; 9 bases agree with TRBD2. The sequenced sample consisted of blood, either unsorted or a sorted T cell fraction (not recorded which). The CDR3 sequence: CASSQDLAGDTDTQYF. CDR3 nucleotide sequence: TGCGCCAGCAGCCAAGATTTAGCGGGGGACACAGATACGCAGTATTTT.